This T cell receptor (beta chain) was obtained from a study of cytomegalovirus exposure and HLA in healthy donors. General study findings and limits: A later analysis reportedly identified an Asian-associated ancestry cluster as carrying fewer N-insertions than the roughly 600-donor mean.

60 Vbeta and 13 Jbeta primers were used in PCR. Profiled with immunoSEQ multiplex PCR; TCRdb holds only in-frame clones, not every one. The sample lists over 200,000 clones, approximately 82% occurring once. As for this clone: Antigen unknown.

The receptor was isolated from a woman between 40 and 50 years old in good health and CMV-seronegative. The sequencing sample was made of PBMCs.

Here the CDR3 reads CASLTGTNTEAFF. The CDR3 coding sequence is TGTGCCAGCCTCACAGGGACCAACACTGAAGCTTTCTTT. The chain carries TRBV6-5 and TRBJ1-1; D may be TRBD1 (6 bases). Trimming left V 8 bases short and J 2 bases short, with 12 bases between. The CDR3 contains 13 residues. Germline assignment: CDR1 MNHEY and CDR2 SVGAGI.